The rows below give T cell receptor beta chains drawn from one sample of a study of CXCR3-negative and CXCR3-positive naive CD8 T cells. TCRdb re-called the 5' RACE reads and shows each CDR3 protein once, DNA omitted. In all, the sample yields some 130,000 distinct CDR3 sequences. The sequencing sample was made of naive CXCR3+ CD8+ T cells from blood. The receptor set was obtained from a human donor in good health. Some clones in this sample may be carry-over from other donors' samples. Both conserved end residues are part of each CDR3.

V: TRBV29-1
J: TRBJ1-1
CDR3: CSVSRSWENTEAFF

V: TRBV20-1
J: TRBJ2-5
CDR3: CSARDSTRGAETQYF

V: TRBV5-1
J: TRBJ1-2
CDR3: CASSLGSSFASYTF

V: TRBV6-5
J: TRBJ1-2
CDR3: CASIPRGGQADGYTF

V: TRBV7-9
J: TRBJ1-1
CDR3: CASSLTGSPEAFF

V: TRBV20-1
J: TRBJ2-3
CDR3: CSARDSAGGLSTDTQYF

V: TRBV7-2
J: TRBJ2-1
CDR3: CASSGLAGPSSYNEQFF

V: TRBV7-2
J: TRBJ2-1
CDR3: CASSPELPYNEQFF

V: TRBV7-9
J: TRBJ1-1
CDR3: CASSPWTGAKNTEAFF

V: TRBV7-8
J: TRBJ1-2
CDR3: CASSGGTASYYGYTF

V: TRBV14
J: TRBJ2-7
CDR3: CASSRLAHEQYF

V: TRBV29-1
J: TRBJ1-1
CDR3: CSVAGPGTEAFF

V: TRBV20-1
J: TRBJ2-7
CDR3: CSARGQGRAHYEQYF

V: TRBV10-1
J: TRBJ1-5
CDR3: CASSEGARQGWVGESNQPQHF

V: TRBV29-1
J: TRBJ2-7
CDR3: CSVGTDVYEQYF

V: TRBV7-6
J: TRBJ2-7
CDR3: CASSLPPTGGFPYEQYF

V: TRBV5-6
J: TRBJ1-4
CDR3: CASSFDQGNEKLFF

V: TRBV5-6
J: TRBJ1-2
CDR3: CASTFGARSGYTF

V: TRBV4-2
J: TRBJ2-1
CDR3: CASSQVGGLTYNEQFF

V: TRBV6-5
J: TRBJ2-7
CDR3: CASSSGTDIYEQYF

V: TRBV7-6
J: TRBJ2-1
CDR3: CASRPPGLDEQFF

V: TRBV29-1
J: TRBJ2-5
CDR3: CSVDKLLGGQETQYF

V: TRBV7-2
J: TRBJ2-1
CDR3: CASSVAGGSYNEQFF

V: TRBV5-4
J: TRBJ2-1
CDR3: CASSLWDRGRNEQFF

V: TRBV2
J: TRBJ2-7
CDR3: CASSEGSGANYEQYF

V: TRBV12-3/TRBV12-4
J: TRBJ2-7
CDR3: CASSHDRTYEQYF

V: TRBV6-2/TRBV6-3
J: TRBJ2-2
CDR3: CASSYSPGENGELFF

V: TRBV5-1
J: TRBJ2-5
CDR3: CASGGAGVEETQYF

V: TRBV14
J: TRBJ2-1
CDR3: CASSQQAGNEQFF

V: TRBV28
J: TRBJ2-2
CDR3: CASSFPKGTAANTGELFF

V: TRBV7-9
J: TRBJ2-2
CDR3: CASSFDTPGELFF

V: TRBV9
J: TRBJ2-7
CDR3: CASSASGNEQYF

V: TRBV7-2
J: TRBJ2-5
CDR3: CASSSPPEETQYF

V: TRBV7-9
J: TRBJ1-1
CDR3: CASQSGTSNTEAFF

V: TRBV29-1
J: TRBJ2-1
CDR3: CSVGTSGSLFF

V: TRBV7-2
J: TRBJ2-7
CDR3: CASSHRDYSYEQYF

V: TRBV6-1
J: TRBJ2-3
CDR3: CASSEKAALDTQYF

V: TRBV19
J: TRBJ2-7
CDR3: CASSSGTGQYF

V: TRBV4-3
J: TRBJ1-2
CDR3: CASSQDHSGLHGYTF

V: TRBV19
J: TRBJ1-3
CDR3: CASSKQNSGNTIYF

V: TRBV7-2
J: TRBJ1-2
CDR3: CASSPPRGVPDGYTF

V: TRBV19
J: TRBJ1-1
CDR3: CASKEALNTEAFF

V: TRBV29-1
J: TRBJ2-7
CDR3: CSVKGGEFYEQYF